This passage covers 3 T cell receptor beta chains from one sample sequenced in a study of CXCR3-negative and CXCR3-positive naive CD8 T cells. Study outcomes and limitations: When CXCR3-positive naive cells were set against CXCR3-negative naive cells, the former had more hydrophobic TRB CDR3s.

Their specific antigens are unknown. Each TRB cDNA library was prepared by 5' RACE (with UMI labels). TCRdb reprocessed the 5' RACE reads; each CDR3 protein has one entry and no DNA is given. The sample features some 140,000 distinct CDR3 sequences, with approximately 0.51% in its top ten. The source material was naive CXCR3+ CD8+ T cells from blood. The subset is: CD45RO-CCR7+CD27+CD95- naive CD8+ T cells expressing CXCR3 (TNR3+). These receptors originate from a human donor in good health. Some clones in this sample may be carry-over from other donors' samples.

The J gene is TRBJ2-7, the V gene TRBV7-9; TCRdb names TRBD1, which stays unverified in the absence of DNA. The CDR3 loop spans 15 amino acids. Germline V CDR1 and CDR2: SEHNR, FQNEAQ (reference sequence). CDR3 sequence: CASSVPGQGLYEQYF.

The rearrangement uses TRBV20-1 and TRBJ2-5; absent DNA, TCRdb's TRBD2 call cannot be checked. The CDR3 contains 18 residues. CDR1 and CDR2 from the germline V gene are DFQATT and SNEGSKA (reference sequence). CDR3 residues: CSARDLTSGRAFQETQYF.

The rearrangement uses TRBV5-1 and TRBJ2-7; without DNA, the TCRdb call of TRBD1 cannot be checked. This CDR3 has 14 amino acids. The germline V gene has CDR1 SGHRS and CDR2 YFSETQ. The CDR3 sequence is CASSLVGGSYEQYF.